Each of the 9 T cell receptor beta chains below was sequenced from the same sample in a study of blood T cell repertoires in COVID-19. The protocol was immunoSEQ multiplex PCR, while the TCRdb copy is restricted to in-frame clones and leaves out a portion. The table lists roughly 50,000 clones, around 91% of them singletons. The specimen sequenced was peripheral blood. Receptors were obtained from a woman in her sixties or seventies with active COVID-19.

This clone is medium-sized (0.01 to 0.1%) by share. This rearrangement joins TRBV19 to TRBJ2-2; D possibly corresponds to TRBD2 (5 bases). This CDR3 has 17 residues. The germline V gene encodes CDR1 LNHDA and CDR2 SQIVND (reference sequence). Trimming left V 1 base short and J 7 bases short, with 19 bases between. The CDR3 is CASSIGAGLAGGGELFF. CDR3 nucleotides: TGTGCCAGTAGTATAGGCGCCGGACTGGCCGGCGGCGGGGAGCTGTTTTTT.

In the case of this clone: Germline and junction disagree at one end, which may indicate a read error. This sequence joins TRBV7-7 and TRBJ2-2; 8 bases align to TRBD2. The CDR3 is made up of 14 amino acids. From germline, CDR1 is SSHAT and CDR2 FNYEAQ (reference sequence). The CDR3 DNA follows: TGTGCTAGCACGGCCCTAGCGGGCACCGGGGAGCTGTTTTTT. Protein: CASTALAGTGELFF.

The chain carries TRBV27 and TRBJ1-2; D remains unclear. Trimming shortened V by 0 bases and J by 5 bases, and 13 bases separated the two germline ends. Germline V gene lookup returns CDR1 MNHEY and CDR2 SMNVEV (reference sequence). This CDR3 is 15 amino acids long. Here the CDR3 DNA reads TGTGCCAGCAGTTTATCTCGGGGATTAATGTATGGCTACACCTTC. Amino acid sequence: CASSLSRGLMYGYTF.

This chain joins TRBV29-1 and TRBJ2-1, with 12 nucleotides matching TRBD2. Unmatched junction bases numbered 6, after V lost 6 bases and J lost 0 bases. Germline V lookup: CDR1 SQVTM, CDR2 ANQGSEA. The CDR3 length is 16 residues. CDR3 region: CSVRTSGDSSYNEQFF. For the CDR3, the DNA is TGCAGCGTCCGGACTAGCGGGGACAGCTCCTACAATGAGCAGTTCTTC.

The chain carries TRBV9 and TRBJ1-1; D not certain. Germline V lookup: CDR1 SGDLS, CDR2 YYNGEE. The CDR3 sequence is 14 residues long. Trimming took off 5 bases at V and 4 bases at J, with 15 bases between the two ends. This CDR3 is CASSEGNRGTEAFF. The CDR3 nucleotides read TGTGCCAGCAGTGAAGGGAATCGGGGCACTGAAGCTTTCTTT.

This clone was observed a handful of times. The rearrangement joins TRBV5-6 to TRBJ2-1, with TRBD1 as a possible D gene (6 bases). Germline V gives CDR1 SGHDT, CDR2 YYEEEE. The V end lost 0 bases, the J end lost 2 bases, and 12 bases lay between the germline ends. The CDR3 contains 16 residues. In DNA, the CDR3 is TGTGCCAGCAGCTTGGTTACAGGGTCGGCCTACAATGAGCAGTTCTTC. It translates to CASSLVTGSAYNEQFF. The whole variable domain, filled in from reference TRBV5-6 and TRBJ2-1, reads DAGVTQSPTHLIKTRGQQVTLRCSPKSGHDTVSWYQQALGQGPQFIFQYYEEEERQRGNFPDRFSGHQFPNYSSELNVNALLLGDSALYLCASSLVTGSAYNEQFFGPGTRLTVL.

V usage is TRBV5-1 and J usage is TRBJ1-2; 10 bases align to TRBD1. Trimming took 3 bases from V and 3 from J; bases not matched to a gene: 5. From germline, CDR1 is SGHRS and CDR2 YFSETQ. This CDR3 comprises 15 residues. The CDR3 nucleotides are TGCGCCAGCAGCTCGGGACAGGGGAGGCACTATGGCTACACCTTC. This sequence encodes CASSSGQGRHYGYTF. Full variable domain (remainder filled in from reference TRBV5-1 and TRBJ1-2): KAGVTQTPRYLIKTRGQQVTLSCSPISGHRSVSWYQQTPGQGLQFLFEYFSETQRNKGNFPGRFSGRQFSNSRSEMNVSTLELGDSALYLCASSSGQGRHYGYTFGSGTRLTVV.

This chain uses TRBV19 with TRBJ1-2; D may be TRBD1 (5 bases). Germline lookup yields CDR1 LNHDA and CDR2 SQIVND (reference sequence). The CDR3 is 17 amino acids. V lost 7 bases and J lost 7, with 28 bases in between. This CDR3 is CASKLGGGTRGSGGYTF. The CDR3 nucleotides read TGTGCCAGTAAACTAGGCGGAGGGACTCGGGGGAGCGGTGGCTACACCTTC. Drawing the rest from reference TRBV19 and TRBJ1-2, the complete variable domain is DGGITQSPKYLFRKEGQNVTLSCEQNLNHDAMYWYRQDPGQGLRLIYYSQIVNDFQKGDIAEGYSVSREKKESFPLTVTSAQKNPTAFYLCASKLGGGTRGSGGYTFGSGTRLTVV.

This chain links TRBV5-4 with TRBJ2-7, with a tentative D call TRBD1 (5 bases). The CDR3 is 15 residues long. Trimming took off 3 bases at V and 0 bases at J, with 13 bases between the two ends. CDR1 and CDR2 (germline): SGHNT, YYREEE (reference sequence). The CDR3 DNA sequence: TGTGCCAGCAGCTCACCCAGGGAAGTCTCCTACGAGCAGTACTTC. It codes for CASSSPREVSYEQYF.